The clone carrying this T cell receptor (beta chain) appeared many times. The antigen is unknown. This entry belongs to a study of T cell repertoires in cytomegalovirus infection. Across the whole study: Researchers turned to recently identified HLA-C-restricted CMV epitopes as well as well-studied HLA-B-restricted ones. Both CMV infection and a matching HLA type were indicated by public TCR beta signatures. Overall study findings and caveats: Ex vivo, HLA-C-restricted CMV-specific TCR beta clonotypes prevailed over the rest of the response.

TCRdb redid the calling of the reads with MiXCR, one entry per CDR3 protein. The sample has roughly 500,000 distinct CDR3 sequences, 33% seen once. Germline loops: CDR1 SGHVS, CDR2 FQNEAQ. The CDR3 is made up of 11 amino acids. The V end lost 2 bases, the J end lost 8 bases, and 4 bases lay between the germline ends. The V and J genes are TRBV7-8 and TRBJ2-1; no firm D call. The sequenced sample was cultured PBMCs, obtained from culture after CMV antigen stimulation. The receptor comes from a human donor in good health (CMV status not recorded). Some clones in this sample may be carry-over from other donors' samples. Here the CDR3 DNA reads TGTGCCAGCAGCTTAAGTGATGAGCAGTTCTTC. It is translated as CASSLSDEQFF.